This paragraph covers one T cell receptor beta chain sequence. Looked up from germline, CDR1 is SQVTM and CDR2 is ANQGSEA. V was pared by 4 bases and J by 7 bases, with 13 bases between. This CDR3 is 12 amino acids long. Only in-frame clones appear in the TCRdb table, and some are missing; sequencing was by immunoSEQ multiplex PCR. The table lists roughly 250,000 clones, approximately 90% of them singletons. The data are from a study of blood T cell repertoires in COVID-19. For the study at large: The analysed material was cDNA or gDNA that came from T cells, B-cell-depleted T cells, or PBMCs.

The chain has TRBV29-1 and TRBJ1-2; D ambiguous. This receptor was taken from a woman aged 35 to 49 with acute COVID-19. Source material: PBMCs or T cells enriched from blood (not recorded which). CDR3 nucleotide sequence: TGCAGCGTTGGGGTCCCTTCGGGTGGCTACACCTTC. This translates into CSVGVPSGGYTF.